Presented here are 8 T cell receptor beta chains from one specimen sequenced in a study of cytomegalovirus exposure and HLA in healthy donors (dated by TCRdb to about 2017). The library was prepared using the immunoSEQ multiplex PCR assay. A mixture of 60 forward primers for TCR Vbeta segments and 13 reverse primers for TCR Jbeta segments was used in the multiplex PCR. TCRdb obtained this table from immuneACCESS and retained in-frame rearrangements with V and J assigned. These tables miss some clones; where compared with another copy, unresolved V genes account for less than half of the shortfall, and the remainder is unexplained. Within this sample are around 150,000 clones, with 72% of them counted one time only. The ten most abundant clones make up 4.2% of the sample. Material: PBMCs. The origin of the receptors is a man between 45 and 60 years old in good health and CMV-seropositive.

The chain recombines TRBV7-2 with TRBJ1-1, with 7 positions matching TRBD1. This CDR3 region has 15 residues. In germline, CDR1 is SGHTA, CDR2 FQGNSA. The V gene end was trimmed by 0 bases and the J gene end by 1 base; junction bases not matched to a gene: 2. In DNA form, the CDR3 reads TGTGCCAGCAGCTTAGCAGGGACAGCGAACACTGAAGCTTTCTTT. Its protein product is CASSLAGTANTEAFF.

The sample holds one count of this clone. The genes are TRBV29-1 and TRBJ1-1; TRBD1 matches 9 bases. Per the germline V gene, CDR1 is SQVTM and CDR2 is ANQGSEA. The CDR3 loop spans 12 amino acids. Trimming took 8 bases from V and 4 from J; bases not matched to a gene: 5. CDR3 nucleotide sequence: TGCAGCTACGGACAGGGGACCACTGAAGCTTTCTTT. Amino acid sequence: CSYGQGTTEAFF.

The J gene is TRBJ2-7, the V gene TRBV5-6; D not certain. In germline, CDR1 is SGHDT, CDR2 YYEEEE. CDR3 size: 12 residues. Trimming pared 6 bases from V and 0 bases from J, leaving 7 bases between. The CDR3 DNA follows: TGTGCCAGCACCCAAGCCTCCTACGAGCAGTACTTC. Its protein is CASTQASYEQYF.

The genes are TRBV12-5 and TRBJ2-3, with D possibly TRBD2 on 6 matching bases. From germline, CDR1 is LGHNT and CDR2 FRNRAP. Trimming shortened V by 1 base and J by 2 bases, and 10 bases separated the two germline ends. The CDR3 consists of 15 residues. The chain's CDR3 is CASGLGGTFTDTQYF. The CDR3 nucleotides are TGTGCTAGTGGTTTGGGGGGGACTTTCACAGATACGCAGTATTTT.

V is TRBV29-1 and J is TRBJ2-7, with 8 nucleotides matching TRBD1. Germline values: CDR1 SQVTM, CDR2 ANQGSEA. Trimming cost V 5 bases and J 4 bases; bases outside gene matches: 7. There are 13 residues in the CDR3. CDR3 in amino acids: CSVRGDRLYEQYF. The CDR3 nucleotides read TGCAGCGTTCGTGGGGACAGGCTGTACGAGCAGTACTTC.

CDR3 coding DNA: TGTGCCAGTAGCTCCCCTCTTAGGACTAGCTCCTACAATGAGCAGTTCTTC. It codes for CASSSPLRTSSYNEQFF. The chain carries TRBV19 and TRBJ2-1; 7 bases map to TRBD2. CDR1 and CDR2 (germline): LNHDA, SQIVND (reference sequence). V was pared by 6 bases and J by 0 bases, with 11 bases of the junction left unmatched. The CDR3 runs to 17 residues.

The chain uses TRBV5-8 and TRBJ1-2, with D possibly being TRBD1 (6 bases). There are 14 residues in the CDR3. The V and J ends lost 6 bases and 5 bases respectively, with 17 bases between them. Germline loops: CDR1 SGHTS, CDR2 YDEGEE. The CDR3 DNA reads as TGTGCCAGCAATAGGAGGACAGTGAAATATGGCTACACCTTC. This translates into CASNRRTVKYGYTF.

DNA for the CDR3: TGTGCCAGCAGCGCTATCAGCGGGAGGGACACAGATACGCAGTATTTT. Encoded protein: CASSAISGRDTDTQYF. The chain recombines TRBV9 with TRBJ2-3; 10 bases line up with TRBD2. V lost 3 bases and J lost 2; bases outside the gene matches: 6. This CDR3 spans 16 amino acids. The germline gives CDR1 SGDLS, CDR2 YYNGEE.